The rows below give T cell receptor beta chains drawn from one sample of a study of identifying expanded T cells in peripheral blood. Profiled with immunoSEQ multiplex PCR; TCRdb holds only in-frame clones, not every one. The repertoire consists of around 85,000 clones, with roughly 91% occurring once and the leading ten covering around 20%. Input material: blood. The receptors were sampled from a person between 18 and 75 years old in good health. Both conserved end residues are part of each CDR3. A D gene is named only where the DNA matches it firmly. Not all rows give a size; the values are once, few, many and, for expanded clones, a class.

CDR3 protein: CASSPGQNTEAFF; CDR3 DNA: TGTGCCAGTAGCCCGGGACAGAACACTGAAGCTTTCTTT; J gene: TRBJ1-1; D gene: .; V gene: TRBV7-2; clone size: once; CDR3 length: 13
CDR3 protein: CASRTVGGVTPGELFF; CDR3 DNA: TGCGCCAGCAGGACGGTAGGCGGGGTAACCCCCGGGGAGCTGTTTTTT; J gene: TRBJ2-2; D gene: .; V gene: TRBV4-1; clone size: .; CDR3 length: 16
CDR3 protein: CASSSGTDSYEQYF; CDR3 DNA: TGTGCCAGCAGTTCCGGGACAGACAGCTACGAGCAGTACTTC; J gene: TRBJ2-7; D gene: TRBD1; V gene: TRBV6-5; clone size: .; CDR3 length: 14
CDR3 protein: CAWSVPILGGGYSNQPQHF; CDR3 DNA: TGTGCCTGGAGTGTACCAATCTTGGGGGGAGGTTATAGCAATCAGCCCCAGCATTTT; J gene: TRBJ1-5; D gene: .; V gene: TRBV30; clone size: .; CDR3 length: 19
CDR3 protein: CASSAWTSGGWGNEQFF; CDR3 DNA: TGTGCCAGTAGTGCCTGGACTAGCGGGGGGTGGGGCAATGAGCAGTTCTTC; J gene: TRBJ2-1; D gene: TRBD2; V gene: TRBV19; clone size: .; CDR3 length: 17
CDR3 protein: CASSLDSSYEQYF; CDR3 DNA: TGTGCCAGTAGTTTGGACAGTAGCTACGAGCAGTACTTC; J gene: TRBJ2-7; D gene: .; V gene: TRBV19; clone size: few; CDR3 length: 13
CDR3 protein: CASIPAPGGPPLHF; CDR3 DNA: TGTGCCAGCATCCCGGCTCCGGGGGGCCCACCCCTCCACTTT; J gene: TRBJ1-6; D gene: .; V gene: TRBV28; clone size: .; CDR3 length: 14
CDR3 protein: CASSLGPSDTDTQYF; CDR3 DNA: TGTGCCAGCAGCTTAGGGCCTAGTGACACAGATACGCAGTATTTT; J gene: TRBJ2-3; D gene: .; V gene: TRBV7-8; clone size: .; CDR3 length: 15
CDR3 protein: CASSQDSNYGYTF; CDR3 DNA: TGTGCCAGCAGCCAGGACAGTAACTATGGCTACACCTTC; J gene: TRBJ1-2; D gene: .; V gene: TRBV7-6; clone size: .; CDR3 length: 13
CDR3 protein: CSARAGETQYF; CDR3 DNA: TGCAGTGCCCGGGCGGGGGAGACCCAGTACTTC; J gene: TRBJ2-5; D gene: .; V gene: TRBV20-1; clone size: .; CDR3 length: 11
CDR3 protein: CASSEWGVTEAFF; CDR3 DNA: TGTGCCAGCAGTGAATGGGGGGTCACTGAAGCTTTCTTT; J gene: TRBJ1-1; D gene: .; V gene: TRBV6-1; clone size: .; CDR3 length: 13
CDR3 protein: CATSRARQGLGTDTQYF; CDR3 DNA: TGTGCCACCAGCAGAGCAAGACAGGGACTGGGGACAGATACGCAGTATTTT; J gene: TRBJ2-3; D gene: .; V gene: TRBV15; clone size: .; CDR3 length: 17
CDR3 protein: CATSRERSGGTEAFF; CDR3 DNA: TGTGCCACCAGCAGAGAACGGTCAGGGGGCACTGAAGCTTTCTTT; J gene: TRBJ1-1; D gene: TRBD1; V gene: TRBV15; clone size: .; CDR3 length: 15
CDR3 protein: CASSGDRSGGELFF; CDR3 DNA: TGCGCCAGCAGCGGCGACAGGTCAGGGGGGGAGCTGTTTTTT; J gene: TRBJ2-2; D gene: .; V gene: TRBV4-3; clone size: once; CDR3 length: 14
CDR3 protein: CASSAGTGLSDTQYF; CDR3 DNA: TGTGCCAGCAGCGCGGGGACAGGGTTATCAGATACGCAGTATTTT; J gene: TRBJ2-3; D gene: TRBD1; V gene: TRBV9; clone size: once; CDR3 length: 15
CDR3 protein: CASSRVQGSMEAFF; CDR3 DNA: TGTGCCAGCAGTAGGGTACAGGGATCGATGGAAGCTTTCTTT; J gene: TRBJ1-1; D gene: .; V gene: TRBV6-5; clone size: .; CDR3 length: 14
CDR3 protein: CASSSPPGTSYGYTF; CDR3 DNA: TGTGCCAGCAGCTCCCCTCCAGGGACAAGCTATGGCTACACCTTC; J gene: TRBJ1-2; D gene: .; V gene: TRBV7-9; clone size: .; CDR3 length: 15
CDR3 protein: CASSLQGPTYEQYF; CDR3 DNA: TGTGCCAGCAGTTTACAGGGGCCAACCTACGAGCAGTACTTC; J gene: TRBJ2-7; D gene: .; V gene: TRBV28; clone size: .; CDR3 length: 14
CDR3 protein: CASSLAVGGLAEAFF; CDR3 DNA: TGTGCCAGCAGCTTAGCCGTAGGGGGTTTGGCTGAAGCTTTCTTT; J gene: TRBJ1-1; D gene: .; V gene: TRBV7-9; clone size: .; CDR3 length: 15
CDR3 protein: CASSEHTYTGELFF; CDR3 DNA: TGTGCCAGCTCCGAACACACCTACACCGGGGAGCTGTTTTTT; J gene: TRBJ2-2; D gene: .; V gene: TRBV2; clone size: .; CDR3 length: 14
CDR3 protein: CASSMGTGRRLGYEQYF; CDR3 DNA: TGTGCCAGTAGTATGGGGACAGGCCGGAGGTTGGGTTACGAGCAGTACTTC; J gene: TRBJ2-7; D gene: TRBD1; V gene: TRBV19; clone size: .; CDR3 length: 17
CDR3 protein: CASSPMNTGELFF; CDR3 DNA: TGTGCCAGCTCACCAATGAACACCGGGGAGCTGTTTTTT; J gene: TRBJ2-2; D gene: .; V gene: TRBV18; clone size: .; CDR3 length: 13
CDR3 protein: CASSSPGLAADEQYF; CDR3 DNA: TGCGCCAGCAGCTCCCCGGGACTAGCGGCGGACGAGCAGTACTTC; J gene: TRBJ2-7; D gene: TRBD2; V gene: TRBV5-1; clone size: .; CDR3 length: 15
CDR3 protein: CAWSRRRGSYNSPLHF; CDR3 DNA: TGTGCCTGGAGTAGGCGGAGGGGCTCTTATAATTCACCCCTCCACTTT; J gene: TRBJ1-6; D gene: .; V gene: TRBV30; clone size: once; CDR3 length: 16
CDR3 protein: CASSLDFTVYGYTF; CDR3 DNA: TGTGCCAGCAGCTTAGATTTTACGGTTTATGGCTACACCTTC; J gene: TRBJ1-2; D gene: .; V gene: TRBV7-2; clone size: once; CDR3 length: 14
CDR3 protein: CASRLSTGKLFF; CDR3 DNA: TGTGCAAGTCGCTTATCTACAGGGAAGCTGTTCTTC; J gene: TRBJ2-1; D gene: .; V gene: TRBV12-2; clone size: once; CDR3 length: 12
CDR3 protein: CASSPGTDDYGYTF; CDR3 DNA: TGTGCCAGCAGCCCCGGGACTGATGATTATGGCTACACCTTC; J gene: TRBJ1-2; D gene: .; V gene: TRBV6-5; clone size: .; CDR3 length: 14
CDR3 protein: CASSPGRGPYEQYF; CDR3 DNA: TGTGCCAGCAGCCCCGGGAGGGGACCCTACGAGCAGTACTTC; J gene: TRBJ2-7; D gene: TRBD2; V gene: TRBV7-7; clone size: .; CDR3 length: 14
CDR3 protein: CASSLGNSPETQYF; CDR3 DNA: TGTGCCAGCAGCTTAGGGAACAGCCCAGAGACCCAGTACTTC; J gene: TRBJ2-5; D gene: .; V gene: TRBV5-4; clone size: .; CDR3 length: 14
CDR3 protein: CASSLFAGRSSYEQYF; CDR3 DNA: TGTGCCAGCAGTTTATTTGCAGGCAGGAGCTCCTACGAGCAGTACTTC; J gene: TRBJ2-7; D gene: .; V gene: TRBV27; clone size: .; CDR3 length: 16